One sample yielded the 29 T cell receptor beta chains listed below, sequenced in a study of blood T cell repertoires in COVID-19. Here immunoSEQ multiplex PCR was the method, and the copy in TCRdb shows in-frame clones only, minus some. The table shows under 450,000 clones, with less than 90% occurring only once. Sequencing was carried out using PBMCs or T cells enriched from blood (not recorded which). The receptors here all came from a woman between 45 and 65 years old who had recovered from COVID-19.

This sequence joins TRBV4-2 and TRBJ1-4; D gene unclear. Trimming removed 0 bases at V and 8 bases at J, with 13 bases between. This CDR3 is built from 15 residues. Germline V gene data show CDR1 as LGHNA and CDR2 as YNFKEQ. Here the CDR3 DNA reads TGTGCCAGCAGCCAAGATCCACGCGGTTCGGAAAAACTGTTTTTT. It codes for CASSQDPRGSEKLFF.

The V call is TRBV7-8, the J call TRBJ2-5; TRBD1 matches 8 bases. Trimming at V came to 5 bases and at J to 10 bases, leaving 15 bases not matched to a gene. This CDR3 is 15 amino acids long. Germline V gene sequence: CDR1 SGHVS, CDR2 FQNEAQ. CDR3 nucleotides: TGTGCCAGCAGCGCCCGACAGGGGCCATCCTGGGGCCAGTACTTC. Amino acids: CASSARQGPSWGQYF. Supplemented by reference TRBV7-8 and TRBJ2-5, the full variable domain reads GAGVSQSPRYKVAKRGQDVALRCDPISGHVSLFWYQQALGQGPEFLTYFQNEAQLDKSGLPSDRFFAERPEGSVSTLKIQRTQQEDSAVYLCASSARQGPSWGQYFGPGTRLLVL.

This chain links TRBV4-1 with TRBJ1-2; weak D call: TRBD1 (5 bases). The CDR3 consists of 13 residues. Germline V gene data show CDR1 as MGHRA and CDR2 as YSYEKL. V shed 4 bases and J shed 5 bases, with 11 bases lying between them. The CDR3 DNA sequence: TGCGCCAGCAGCCCCAGGGATCTGTATGGCTACACCTTC. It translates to CASSPRDLYGYTF.

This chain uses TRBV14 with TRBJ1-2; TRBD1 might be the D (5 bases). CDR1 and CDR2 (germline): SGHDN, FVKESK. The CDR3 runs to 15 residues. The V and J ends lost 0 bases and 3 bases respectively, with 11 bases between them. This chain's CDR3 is CASSQDFPGYYGYTF. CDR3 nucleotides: TGTGCCAGCAGCCAAGATTTTCCAGGGTACTATGGCTACACCTTC.

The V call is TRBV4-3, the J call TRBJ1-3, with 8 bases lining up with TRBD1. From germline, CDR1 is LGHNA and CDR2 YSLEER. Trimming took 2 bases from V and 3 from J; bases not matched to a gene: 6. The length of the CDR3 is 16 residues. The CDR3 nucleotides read TGCGCCAGCAGCCAATATGACAGGGGTCTTGGAAACACCATATATTTT. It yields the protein CASSQYDRGLGNTIYF.

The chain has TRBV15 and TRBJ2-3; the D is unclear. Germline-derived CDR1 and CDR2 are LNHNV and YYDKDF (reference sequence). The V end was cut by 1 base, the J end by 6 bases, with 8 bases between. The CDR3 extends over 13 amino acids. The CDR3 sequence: CATSRGVLDTQYF. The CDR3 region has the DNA TGTGCCACCAGCAGAGGAGTGTTGGATACGCAGTATTTT.

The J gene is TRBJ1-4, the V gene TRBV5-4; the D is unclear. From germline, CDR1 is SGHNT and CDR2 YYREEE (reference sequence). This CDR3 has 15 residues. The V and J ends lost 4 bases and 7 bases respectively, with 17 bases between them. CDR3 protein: CASSLTARRSEKLFF. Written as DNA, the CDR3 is TGTGCCAGCAGCCTTACAGCCAGGAGGAGTGAAAAACTGTTTTTT.

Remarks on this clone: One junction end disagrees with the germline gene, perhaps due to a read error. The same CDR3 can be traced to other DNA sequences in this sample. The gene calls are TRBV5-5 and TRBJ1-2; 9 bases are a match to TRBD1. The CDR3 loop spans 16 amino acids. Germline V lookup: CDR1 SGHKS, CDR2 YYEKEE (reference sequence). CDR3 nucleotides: TGTGCTAGCAGCGGTAAGGACAGGGGATCACTGCATGGCTACACCTTC. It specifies CASSGKDRGSLHGYTF.

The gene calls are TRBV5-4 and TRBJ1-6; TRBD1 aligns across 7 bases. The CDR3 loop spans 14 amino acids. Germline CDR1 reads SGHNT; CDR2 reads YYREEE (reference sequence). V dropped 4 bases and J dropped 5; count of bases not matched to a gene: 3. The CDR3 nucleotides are TGTGCCAGCAGCCCGGGACAGAATAATTCACCCCTCCACTTT. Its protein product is CASSPGQNNSPLHF.

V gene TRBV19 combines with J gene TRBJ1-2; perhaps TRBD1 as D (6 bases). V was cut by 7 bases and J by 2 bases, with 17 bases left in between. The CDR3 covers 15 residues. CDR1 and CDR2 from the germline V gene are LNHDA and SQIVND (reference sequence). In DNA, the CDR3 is TGTGCCAGTACCCCCGCGGACAGCTTCAACTATGGCTACACCTTC. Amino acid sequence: CASTPADSFNYGYTF.

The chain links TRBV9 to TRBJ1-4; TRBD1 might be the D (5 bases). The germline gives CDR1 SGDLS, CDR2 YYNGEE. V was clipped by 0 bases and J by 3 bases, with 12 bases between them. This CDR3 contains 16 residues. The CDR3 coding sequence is TGTGCCAGCAGCGTAGCTCTCAGGGCGTCTAATGAAAAACTGTTTTTT. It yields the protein CASSVALRASNEKLFF.

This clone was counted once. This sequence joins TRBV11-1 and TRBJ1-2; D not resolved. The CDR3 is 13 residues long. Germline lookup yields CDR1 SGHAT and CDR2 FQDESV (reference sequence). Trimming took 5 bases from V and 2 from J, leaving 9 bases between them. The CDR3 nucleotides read TGTGCCAGCAGCCCCGACATAAACTATGGCTACACCTTC. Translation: CASSPDINYGYTF.

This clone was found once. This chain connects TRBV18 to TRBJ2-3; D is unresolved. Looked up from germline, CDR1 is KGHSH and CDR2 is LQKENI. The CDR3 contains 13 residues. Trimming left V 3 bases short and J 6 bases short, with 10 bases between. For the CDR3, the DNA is TGTGCCAGCTCACCCCGGTTTAGTGATACGCAGTATTTT. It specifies CASSPRFSDTQYF.

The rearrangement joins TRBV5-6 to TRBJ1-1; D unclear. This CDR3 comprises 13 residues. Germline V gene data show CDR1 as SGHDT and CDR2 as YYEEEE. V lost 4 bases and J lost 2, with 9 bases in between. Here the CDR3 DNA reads TGTGCCAGCAGCGTTGTTTTAAACACTGAAGCTTTCTTT. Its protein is CASSVVLNTEAFF.

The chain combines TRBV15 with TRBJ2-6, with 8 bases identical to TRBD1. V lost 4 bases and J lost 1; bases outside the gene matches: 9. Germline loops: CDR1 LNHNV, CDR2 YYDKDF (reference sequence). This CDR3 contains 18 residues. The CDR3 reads CATSTPRQGASGANVLTF. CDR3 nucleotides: TGTGCCACCAGCACCCCGAGGCAGGGGGCGTCTGGGGCCAACGTCCTGACTTTC.

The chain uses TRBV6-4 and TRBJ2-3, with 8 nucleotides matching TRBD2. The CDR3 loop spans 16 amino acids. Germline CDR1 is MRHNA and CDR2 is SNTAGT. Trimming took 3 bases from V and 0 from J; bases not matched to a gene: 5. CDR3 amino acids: CASSETSVTSTDTQYF. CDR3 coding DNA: TGTGCCAGCAGTGAGACTAGCGTAACTAGCACAGATACGCAGTATTTT.

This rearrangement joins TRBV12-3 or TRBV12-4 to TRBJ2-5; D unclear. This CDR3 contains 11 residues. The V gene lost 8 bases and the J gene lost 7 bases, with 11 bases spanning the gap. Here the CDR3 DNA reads TGTGCCAGCCGTGGCCAGGTGACCCAGTACTTC. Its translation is CASRGQVTQYF.

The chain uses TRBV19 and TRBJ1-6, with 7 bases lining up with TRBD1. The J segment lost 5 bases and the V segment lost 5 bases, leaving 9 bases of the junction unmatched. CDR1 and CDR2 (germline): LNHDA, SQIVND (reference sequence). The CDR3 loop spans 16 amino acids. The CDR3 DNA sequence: TGTGCCAGTAGTCTCCCCTCAGGGGGACATAATTCACCCCTCCACTTT. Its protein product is CASSLPSGGHNSPLHF.

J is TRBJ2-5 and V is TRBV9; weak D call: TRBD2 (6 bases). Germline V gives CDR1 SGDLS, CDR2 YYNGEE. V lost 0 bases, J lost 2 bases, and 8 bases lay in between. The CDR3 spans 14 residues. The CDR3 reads CASSVGGVQETQYF. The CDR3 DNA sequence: TGTGCCAGCAGCGTAGGCGGGGTTCAAGAGACCCAGTACTTC.

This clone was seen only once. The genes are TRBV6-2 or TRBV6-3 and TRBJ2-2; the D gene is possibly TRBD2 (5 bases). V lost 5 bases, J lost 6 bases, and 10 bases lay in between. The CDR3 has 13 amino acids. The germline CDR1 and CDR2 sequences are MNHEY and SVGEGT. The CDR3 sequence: CASSRGESGELFF. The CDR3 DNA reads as TGTGCCAGCAGTCGGGGAGAATCCGGGGAGCTGTTTTTT.

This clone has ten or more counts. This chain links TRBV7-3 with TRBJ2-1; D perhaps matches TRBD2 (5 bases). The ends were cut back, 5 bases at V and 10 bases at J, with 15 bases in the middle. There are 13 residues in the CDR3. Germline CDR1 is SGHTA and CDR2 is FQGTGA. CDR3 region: CASSPRVGGEQFF. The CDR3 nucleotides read TGTGCCAGCAGCCCCCGAGTGGGCGGGGAGCAGTTCTTC.

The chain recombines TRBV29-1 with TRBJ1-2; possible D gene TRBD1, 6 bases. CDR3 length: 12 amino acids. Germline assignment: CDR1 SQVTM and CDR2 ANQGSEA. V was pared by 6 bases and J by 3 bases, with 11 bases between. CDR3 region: CSVDRRDYGYTF. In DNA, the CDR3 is TGCAGCGTAGACAGGAGAGACTATGGCTACACCTTC.

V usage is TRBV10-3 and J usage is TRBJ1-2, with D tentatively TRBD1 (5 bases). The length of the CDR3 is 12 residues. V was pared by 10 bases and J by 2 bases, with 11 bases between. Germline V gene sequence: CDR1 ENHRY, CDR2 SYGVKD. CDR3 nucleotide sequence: TGTGCCAGCGGGGACGGGAACTATGGCTACACCTTC. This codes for CASGDGNYGYTF.

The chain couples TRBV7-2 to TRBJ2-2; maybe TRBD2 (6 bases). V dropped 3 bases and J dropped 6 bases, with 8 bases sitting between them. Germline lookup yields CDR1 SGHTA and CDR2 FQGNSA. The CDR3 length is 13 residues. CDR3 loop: CASSFTGAGELFF. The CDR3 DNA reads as TGTGCCAGCAGCTTTACGGGGGCCGGGGAGCTGTTTTTT.

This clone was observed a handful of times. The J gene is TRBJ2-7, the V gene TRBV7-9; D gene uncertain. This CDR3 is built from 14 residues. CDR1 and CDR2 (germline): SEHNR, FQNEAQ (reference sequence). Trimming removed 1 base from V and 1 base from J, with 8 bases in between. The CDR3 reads CASSLGLNSYEQYF. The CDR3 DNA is TGTGCCAGCAGCTTAGGACTCAATTCCTACGAGCAGTACTTC.

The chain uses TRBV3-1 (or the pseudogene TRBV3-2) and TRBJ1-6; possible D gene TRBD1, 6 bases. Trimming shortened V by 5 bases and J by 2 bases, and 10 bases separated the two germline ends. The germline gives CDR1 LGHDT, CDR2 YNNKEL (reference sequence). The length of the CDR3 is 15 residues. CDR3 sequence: CASSNRETYNSPLHF. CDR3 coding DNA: TGTGCCAGCAGCAACAGGGAGACCTATAATTCACCCCTCCACTTT.

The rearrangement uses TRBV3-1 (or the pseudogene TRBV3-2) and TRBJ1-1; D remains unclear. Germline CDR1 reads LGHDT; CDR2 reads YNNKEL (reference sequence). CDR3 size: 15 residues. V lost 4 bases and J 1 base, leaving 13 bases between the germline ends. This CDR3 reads CASSPYSTQNTEAFF. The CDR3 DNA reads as TGTGCCAGCAGCCCCTACAGCACCCAGAACACTGAAGCTTTCTTT.

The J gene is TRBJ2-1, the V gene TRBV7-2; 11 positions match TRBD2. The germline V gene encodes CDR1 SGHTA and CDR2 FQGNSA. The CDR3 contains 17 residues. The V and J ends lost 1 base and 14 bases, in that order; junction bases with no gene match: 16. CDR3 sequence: CASSLVNLASGRKVKFF. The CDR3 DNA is TGTGCCAGCAGCTTAGTGAACCTGGCTAGCGGGAGGAAGGTTAAGTTCTTC.

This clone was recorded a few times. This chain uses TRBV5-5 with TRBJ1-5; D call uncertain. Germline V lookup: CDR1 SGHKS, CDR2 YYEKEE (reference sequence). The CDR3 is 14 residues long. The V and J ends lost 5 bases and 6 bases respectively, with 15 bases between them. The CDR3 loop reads CASSSLLSGQPQHF. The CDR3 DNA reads TGTGCCAGCAGTTCCCTCCTGTCGGGTCAGCCCCAGCATTTT.